This T cell receptor (beta chain) was recorded in a study of T cell changes during pregnancy in multiple sclerosis (dated by TCRdb to about 2019). In the study overall: The study looked at changes in the T cell repertoire across pregnancy in women with multiple sclerosis.

V is trimmed back by 5 bases and J by 6 bases, and the junction contains 8 bases that no gene match accounts for. The CDR3 goes from the cysteine to the phenylalanine over 15 residues. The sequence is cut down to CDR3 DNA, 45 bases in frame from base 1. Per the germline V gene (reference sequence), LNHDA is the CDR1 and SQIVND is the CDR2. Libraries came from the immunoSEQ multiplex PCR assay. Imported from immuneACCESS, the table was reduced by TCRdb to in-frame sequences with V and J called. These copies leave out some clones; in studies compared against another copy, an unresolved V gene accounts for under half, and the cause of the remainder is not known. This sample gives some 79,000 clones in total; over 80% of them show up just once. The top ten clones comprise around 0.5% of the sample. This clone was seen a handful of times. Its antigen is still unknown. One base away there is no much larger clone; base qualities are not given.

The sequence links TRBV19 to TRBJ2-1, and TRBD2 matches 9 of the central bases. The sequence derives from a female donor with multiple sclerosis, enrolled in a pregnancy study. This specimen was CD4+ T cells from peripheral blood mononuclear cells, taken in the second trimester of pregnancy. In nucleotides, the sequence is TGTGCCAGTAGTCCCGGTGTAGCGGGGGTCAATGAGCAGTTCTTC. Its protein product is CASSPGVAGVNEQFF.